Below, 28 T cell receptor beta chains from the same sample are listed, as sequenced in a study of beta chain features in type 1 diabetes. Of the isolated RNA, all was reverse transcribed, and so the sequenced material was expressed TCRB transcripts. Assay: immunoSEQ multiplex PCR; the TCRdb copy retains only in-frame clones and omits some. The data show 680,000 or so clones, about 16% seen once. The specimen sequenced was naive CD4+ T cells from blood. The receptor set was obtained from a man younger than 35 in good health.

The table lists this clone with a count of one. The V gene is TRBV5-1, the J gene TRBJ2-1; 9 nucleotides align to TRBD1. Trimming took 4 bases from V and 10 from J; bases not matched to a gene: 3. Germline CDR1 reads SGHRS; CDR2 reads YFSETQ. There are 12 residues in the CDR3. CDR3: CASSTGGREQFF. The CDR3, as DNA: TGCGCCAGCAGCACAGGGGGCAGGGAGCAGTTCTTC.

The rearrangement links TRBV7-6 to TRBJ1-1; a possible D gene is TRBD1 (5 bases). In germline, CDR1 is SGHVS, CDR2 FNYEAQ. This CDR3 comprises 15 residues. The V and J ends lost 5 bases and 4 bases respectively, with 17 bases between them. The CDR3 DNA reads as TGTGCCAGCAGCCAACGGGCGGGGGGGAGCACTGAAGCTTTCTTT. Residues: CASSQRAGGSTEAFF.

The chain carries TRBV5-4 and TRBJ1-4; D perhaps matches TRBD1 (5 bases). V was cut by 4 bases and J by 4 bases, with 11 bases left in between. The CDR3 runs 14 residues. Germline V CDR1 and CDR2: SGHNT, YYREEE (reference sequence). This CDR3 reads CASSRGGYNEKLFF. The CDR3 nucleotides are TGTGCCAGCAGCCGTGGGGGGTATAATGAAAAACTGTTTTTT.

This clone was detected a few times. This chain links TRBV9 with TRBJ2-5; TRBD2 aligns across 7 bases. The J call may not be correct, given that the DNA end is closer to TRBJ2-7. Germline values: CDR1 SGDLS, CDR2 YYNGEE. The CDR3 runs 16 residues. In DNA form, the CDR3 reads TGTGCCAGCAGCGTAGGTCCAGCGGGGATCTCCTACGAGCAGTACTTC. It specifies CASSVGPAGISYEQYF.

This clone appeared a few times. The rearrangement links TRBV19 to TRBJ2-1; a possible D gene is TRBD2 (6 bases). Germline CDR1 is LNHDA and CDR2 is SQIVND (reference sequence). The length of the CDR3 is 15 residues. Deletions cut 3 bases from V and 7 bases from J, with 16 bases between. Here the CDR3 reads CASSIGSQGRNEQFF. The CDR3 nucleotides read TGTGCCAGTAGTATCGGGAGCCAGGGTAGGAATGAGCAGTTCTTC. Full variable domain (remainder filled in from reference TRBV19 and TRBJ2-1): DGGITQSPKYLFRKEGQNVTLSCEQNLNHDAMYWYRQDPGQGLRLIYYSQIVNDFQKGDIAEGYSVSREKKESFPLTVTSAQKNPTAFYLCASSIGSQGRNEQFFGPGTRLTVL.

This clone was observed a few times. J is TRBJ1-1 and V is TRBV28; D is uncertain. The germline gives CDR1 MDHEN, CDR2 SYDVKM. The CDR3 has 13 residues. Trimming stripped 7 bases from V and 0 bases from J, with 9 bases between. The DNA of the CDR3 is TGTGCCAGCACTTGGGAAATGAACACTGAAGCTTTCTTT. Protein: CASTWEMNTEAFF.

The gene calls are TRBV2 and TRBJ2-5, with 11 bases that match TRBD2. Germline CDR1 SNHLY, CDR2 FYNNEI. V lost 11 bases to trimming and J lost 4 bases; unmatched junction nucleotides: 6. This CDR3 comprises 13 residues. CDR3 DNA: TGTGCCCTGGGACTAGCGGCACGAGAGACCCAGTACTTC. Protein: CALGLAARETQYF. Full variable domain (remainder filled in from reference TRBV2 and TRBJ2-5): EPEVTQTPSHQVTQMGQEVILRCVPISNHLYFYWYRQILGQKVEFLVSFYNNEISEKSEIFDDQFSVERPDGSNFTLKIRSTKLEDSAMYFCALGLAARETQYFGPGTRLLVL.

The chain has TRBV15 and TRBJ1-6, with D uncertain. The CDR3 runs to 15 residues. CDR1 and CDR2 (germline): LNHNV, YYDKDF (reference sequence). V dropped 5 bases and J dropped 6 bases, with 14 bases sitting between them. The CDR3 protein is CATSYRRPGNSPLHF. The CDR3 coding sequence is TGTGCCACCAGCTACCGGCGACCTGGTAATTCACCCCTCCACTTT.

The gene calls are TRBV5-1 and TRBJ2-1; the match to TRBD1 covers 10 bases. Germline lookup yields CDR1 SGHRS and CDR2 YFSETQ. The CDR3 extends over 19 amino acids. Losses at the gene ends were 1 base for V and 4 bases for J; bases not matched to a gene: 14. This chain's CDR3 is CASSLLGTGVQTGYNEQFF. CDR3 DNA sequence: TGCGCCAGCAGCTTGTTGGGGACAGGGGTCCAAACGGGGTACAATGAGCAGTTCTTC.

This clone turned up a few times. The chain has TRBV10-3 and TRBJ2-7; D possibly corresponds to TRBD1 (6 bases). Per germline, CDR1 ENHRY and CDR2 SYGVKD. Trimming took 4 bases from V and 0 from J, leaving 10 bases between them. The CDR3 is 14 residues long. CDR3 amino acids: CAISGTDSSYEQYF. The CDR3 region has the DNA TGTGCCATCAGTGGGACAGATAGCTCCTACGAGCAGTACTTC.

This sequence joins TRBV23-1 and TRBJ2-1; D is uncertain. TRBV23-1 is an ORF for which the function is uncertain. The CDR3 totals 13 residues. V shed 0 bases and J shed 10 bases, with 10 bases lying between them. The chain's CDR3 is CASSQSIPDEQFF. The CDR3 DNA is TGCGCCAGCAGTCAATCCATTCCAGACGAGCAGTTCTTC.

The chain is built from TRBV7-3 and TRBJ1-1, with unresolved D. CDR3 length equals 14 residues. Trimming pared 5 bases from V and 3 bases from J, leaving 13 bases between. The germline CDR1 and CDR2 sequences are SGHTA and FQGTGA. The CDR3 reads CASSPNRGHTEAFF. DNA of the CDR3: TGTGCCAGCAGCCCGAATCGCGGGCACACTGAAGCTTTCTTT.

The chain's CDR3 is CASSLEAGHQETQYF. The DNA of the CDR3 is TGTGCCAGCAGCTTGGAGGCAGGGCACCAAGAGACCCAGTACTTC. The rearrangement uses TRBV5-8 and TRBJ2-5; perhaps TRBD1 as D (5 bases). In germline, CDR1 is SGHTS, CDR2 YDEGEE. With 0 bases removed from V and 0 bases from J, the gap between germline ends came to 9 bases. The CDR3 loop spans 15 amino acids.

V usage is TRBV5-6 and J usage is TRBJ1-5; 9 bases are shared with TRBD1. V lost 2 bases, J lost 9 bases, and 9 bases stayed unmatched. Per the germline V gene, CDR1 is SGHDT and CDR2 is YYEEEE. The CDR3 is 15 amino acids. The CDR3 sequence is CASSFGTGRPGPQHF. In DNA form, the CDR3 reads TGTGCCAGCAGCTTCGGGACAGGGAGGCCAGGGCCCCAGCATTTT.

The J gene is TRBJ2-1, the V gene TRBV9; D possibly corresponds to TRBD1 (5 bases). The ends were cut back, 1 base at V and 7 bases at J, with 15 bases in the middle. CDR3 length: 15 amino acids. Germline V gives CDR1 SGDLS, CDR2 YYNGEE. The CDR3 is CASSVKGSATNEQFF. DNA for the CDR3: TGTGCCAGCAGCGTAAAGGGGTCTGCTACTAATGAGCAGTTCTTC.

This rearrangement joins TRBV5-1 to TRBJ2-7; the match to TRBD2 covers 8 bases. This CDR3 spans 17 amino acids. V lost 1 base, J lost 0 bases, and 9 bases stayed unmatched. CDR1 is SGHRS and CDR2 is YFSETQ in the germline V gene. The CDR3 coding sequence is TGCGCCAGCAGCTTGAATAGCGGGATCTTTCTCTCCTACGAGCAGTACTTC. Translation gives CASSLNSGIFLSYEQYF. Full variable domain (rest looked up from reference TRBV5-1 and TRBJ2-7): KAGVTQTPRYLIKTRGQQVTLSCSPISGHRSVSWYQQTPGQGLQFLFEYFSETQRNKGNFPGRFSGRQFSNSRSEMNVSTLELGDSALYLCASSLNSGIFLSYEQYFGPGTRLTVT.

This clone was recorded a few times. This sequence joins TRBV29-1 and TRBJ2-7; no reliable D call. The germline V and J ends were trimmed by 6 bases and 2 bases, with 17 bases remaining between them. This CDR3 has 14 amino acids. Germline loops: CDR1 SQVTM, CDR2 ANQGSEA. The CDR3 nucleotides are TGCAGCGTGAGAAAGCTTGATAGCCCCTACGAGCAGTACTTC. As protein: CSVRKLDSPYEQYF.

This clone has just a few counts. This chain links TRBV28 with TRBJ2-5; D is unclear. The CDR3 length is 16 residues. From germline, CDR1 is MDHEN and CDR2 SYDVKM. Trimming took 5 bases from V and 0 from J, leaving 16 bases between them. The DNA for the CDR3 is TGTGCCAGCAGTATTAGGGCTTCGAGTTACCAAGAGACCCAGTACTTC. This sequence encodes CASSIRASSYQETQYF.

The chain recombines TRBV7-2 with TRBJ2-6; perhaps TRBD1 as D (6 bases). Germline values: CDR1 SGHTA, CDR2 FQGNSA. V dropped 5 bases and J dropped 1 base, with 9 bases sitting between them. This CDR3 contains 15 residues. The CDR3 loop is CASSPQGSGANVLTF. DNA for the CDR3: TGTGCCAGCAGCCCACAGGGTTCTGGGGCCAACGTCCTGACTTTC.

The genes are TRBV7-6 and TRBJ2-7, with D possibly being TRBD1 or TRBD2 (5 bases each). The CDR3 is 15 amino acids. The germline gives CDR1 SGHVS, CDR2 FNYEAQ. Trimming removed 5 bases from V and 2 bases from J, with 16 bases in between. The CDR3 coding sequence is TGTGCCAGCAGCATCGAGGGTGGGGCAACCTACGAGCAGTACTTC. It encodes CASSIEGGATYEQYF.

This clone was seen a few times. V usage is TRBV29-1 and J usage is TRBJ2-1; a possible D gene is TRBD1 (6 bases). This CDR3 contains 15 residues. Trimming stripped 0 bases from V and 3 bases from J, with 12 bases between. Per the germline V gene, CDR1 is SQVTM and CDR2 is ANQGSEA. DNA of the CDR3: TGCAGCGTTGAAGATGGGGGCCTAGGCTACAATGAGCAGTTCTTC. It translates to CSVEDGGLGYNEQFF.

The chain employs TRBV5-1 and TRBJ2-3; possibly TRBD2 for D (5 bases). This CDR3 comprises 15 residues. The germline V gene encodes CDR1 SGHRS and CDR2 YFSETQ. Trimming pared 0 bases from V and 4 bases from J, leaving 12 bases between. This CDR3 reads CASSLVERASDTQYF. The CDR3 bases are TGCGCCAGCAGCTTGGTCGAGAGGGCCTCAGATACGCAGTATTTT. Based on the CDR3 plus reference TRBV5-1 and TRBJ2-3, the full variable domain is KAGVTQTPRYLIKTRGQQVTLSCSPISGHRSVSWYQQTPGQGLQFLFEYFSETQRNKGNFPGRFSGRQFSNSRSEMNVSTLELGDSALYLCASSLVERASDTQYFGPGTRLTVL.

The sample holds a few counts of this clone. The CDR3 coding sequence is TGTGCCAGCACAAATGCAGGGCTTGGCACCGGGGAGCTGTTTTTT. It translates to CASTNAGLGTGELFF. The chain employs TRBV27 and TRBJ2-2; the D gene is possibly TRBD1 (5 bases). This CDR3 is built from 15 residues. V lost 7 bases and J lost 4, with 16 bases in between. Germline assignment: CDR1 MNHEY and CDR2 SMNVEV (reference sequence).

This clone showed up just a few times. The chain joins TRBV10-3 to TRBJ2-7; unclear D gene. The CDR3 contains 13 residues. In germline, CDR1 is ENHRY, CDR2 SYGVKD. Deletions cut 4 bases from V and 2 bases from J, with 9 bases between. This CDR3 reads CAISGTETYEQYF. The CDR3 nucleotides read TGTGCCATCAGTGGGACGGAGACCTACGAGCAGTACTTC.

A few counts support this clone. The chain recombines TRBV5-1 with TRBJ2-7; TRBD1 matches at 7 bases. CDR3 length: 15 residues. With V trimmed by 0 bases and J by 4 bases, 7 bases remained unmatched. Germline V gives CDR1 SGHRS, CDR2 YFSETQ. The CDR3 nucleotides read TGCGCCAGCAGCTTGGTTCTCAGGGGGAGATACGAGCAGTACTTC. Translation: CASSLVLRGRYEQYF.

This CDR3 is CASSRGPVGNQPQHF. DNA for the CDR3: TGTGCCAGCAGTAGGGGACCCGTGGGCAATCAGCCCCAGCATTTT. The chain combines TRBV27 with TRBJ1-5; tentative D call: TRBD1 (5 bases). CDR1 is MNHEY and CDR2 is SMNVEV in the germline V gene (reference sequence). V was trimmed by 5 bases and J by 2 bases, leaving 13 bases between them. There are 15 residues in the CDR3.

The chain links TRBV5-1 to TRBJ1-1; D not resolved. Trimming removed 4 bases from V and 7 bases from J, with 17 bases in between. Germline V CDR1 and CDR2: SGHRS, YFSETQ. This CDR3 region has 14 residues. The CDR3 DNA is TGCGCCAGCAGCACACACGCGCGGGGATGTGAAGCTTTCTTT. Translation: CASSTHARGCEAFF.

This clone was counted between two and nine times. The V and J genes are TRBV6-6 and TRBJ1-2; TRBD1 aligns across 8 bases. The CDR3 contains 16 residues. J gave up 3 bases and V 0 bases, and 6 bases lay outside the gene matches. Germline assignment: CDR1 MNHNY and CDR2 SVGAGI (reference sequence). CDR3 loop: CASSYSRPGQDYGYTF. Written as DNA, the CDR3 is TGTGCCAGCAGTTACTCGAGGCCGGGACAGGACTATGGCTACACCTTC.